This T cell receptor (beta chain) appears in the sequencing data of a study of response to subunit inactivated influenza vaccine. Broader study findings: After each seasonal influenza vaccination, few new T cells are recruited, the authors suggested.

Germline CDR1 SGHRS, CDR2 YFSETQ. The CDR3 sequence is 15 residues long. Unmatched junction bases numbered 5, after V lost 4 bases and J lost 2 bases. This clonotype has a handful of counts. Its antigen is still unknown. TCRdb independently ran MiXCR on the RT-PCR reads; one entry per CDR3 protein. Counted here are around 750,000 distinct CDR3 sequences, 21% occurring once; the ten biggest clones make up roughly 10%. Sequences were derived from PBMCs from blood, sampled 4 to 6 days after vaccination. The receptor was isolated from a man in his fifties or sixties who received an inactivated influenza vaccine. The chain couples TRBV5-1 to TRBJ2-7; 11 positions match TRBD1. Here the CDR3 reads CASSPGTGGPYEQYF. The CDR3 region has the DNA TGCGCCAGCAGCCCCGGGACAGGGGGTCCCTACGAGCAGTACTTC.